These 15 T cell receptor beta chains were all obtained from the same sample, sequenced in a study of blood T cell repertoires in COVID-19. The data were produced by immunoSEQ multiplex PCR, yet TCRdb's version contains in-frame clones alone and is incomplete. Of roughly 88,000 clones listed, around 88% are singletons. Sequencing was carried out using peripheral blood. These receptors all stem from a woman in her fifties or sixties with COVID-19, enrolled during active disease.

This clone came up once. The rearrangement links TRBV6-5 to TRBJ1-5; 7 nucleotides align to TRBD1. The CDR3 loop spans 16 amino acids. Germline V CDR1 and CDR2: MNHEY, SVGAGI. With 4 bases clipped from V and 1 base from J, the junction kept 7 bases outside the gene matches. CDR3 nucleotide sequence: TGTGCCAGCAGTTTACGACAGGGCGCAAGCAATCAGCCCCAGCATTTT. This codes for CASSLRQGASNQPQHF.

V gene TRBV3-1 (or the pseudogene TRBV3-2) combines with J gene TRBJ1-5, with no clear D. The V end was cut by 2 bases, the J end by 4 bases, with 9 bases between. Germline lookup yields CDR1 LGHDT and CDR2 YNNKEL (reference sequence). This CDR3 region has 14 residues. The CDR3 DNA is TGTGCCAGCAGCCAATCTCGAGAAAATCAGCCCCAGCATTTT. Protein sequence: CASSQSRENQPQHF.

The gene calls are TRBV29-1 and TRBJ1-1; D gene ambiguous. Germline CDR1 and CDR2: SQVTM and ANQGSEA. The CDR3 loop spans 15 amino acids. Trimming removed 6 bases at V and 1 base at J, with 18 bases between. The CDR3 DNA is TGCAGCGTAGCCTCGGATATGGGCAAGAACACTGAAGCTTTCTTT. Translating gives CSVASDMGKNTEAFF.

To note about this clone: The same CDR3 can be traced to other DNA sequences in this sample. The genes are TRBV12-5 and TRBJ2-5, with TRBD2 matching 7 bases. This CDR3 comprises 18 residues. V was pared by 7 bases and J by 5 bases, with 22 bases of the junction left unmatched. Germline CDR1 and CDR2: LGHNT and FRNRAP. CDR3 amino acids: CASASLVGGGFLGETQYF. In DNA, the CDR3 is TGTGCTAGTGCCTCGCTAGTTGGGGGAGGGTTTTTGGGGGAGACCCAGTACTTC.

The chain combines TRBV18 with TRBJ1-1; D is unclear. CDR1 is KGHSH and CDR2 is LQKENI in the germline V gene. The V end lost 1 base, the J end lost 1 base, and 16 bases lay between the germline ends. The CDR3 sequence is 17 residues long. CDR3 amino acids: CASSPRQQTGGNTEAFF. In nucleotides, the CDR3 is TGTGCCAGCTCACCACGGCAACAGACCGGAGGGAACACTGAAGCTTTCTTT. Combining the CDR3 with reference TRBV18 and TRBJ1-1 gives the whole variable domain NAGVMQNPRHLVRRRGQEARLRCSPMKGHSHVYWYRQLPEEGLKFMVYLQKENIIDESGMPKERFSAEFPKEGPSILRIQQVVRGDSAAYFCASSPRQQTGGNTEAFFGQGTRLTVV.

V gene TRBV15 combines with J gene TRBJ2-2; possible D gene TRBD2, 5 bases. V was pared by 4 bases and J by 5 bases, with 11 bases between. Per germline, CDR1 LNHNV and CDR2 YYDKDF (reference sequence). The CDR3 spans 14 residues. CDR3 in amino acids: CATSTAGGTGELFF. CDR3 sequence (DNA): TGTGCCACCAGCACGGCGGGTGGAACCGGGGAGCTGTTTTTT.

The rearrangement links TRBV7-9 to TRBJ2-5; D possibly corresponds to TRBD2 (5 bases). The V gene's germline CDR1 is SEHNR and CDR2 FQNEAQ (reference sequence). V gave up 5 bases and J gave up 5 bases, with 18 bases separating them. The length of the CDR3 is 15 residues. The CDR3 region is CASSPRPGGWETQYF. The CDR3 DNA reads TGTGCCAGCAGCCCCCGCCCCGGAGGTTGGGAGACCCAGTACTTC.

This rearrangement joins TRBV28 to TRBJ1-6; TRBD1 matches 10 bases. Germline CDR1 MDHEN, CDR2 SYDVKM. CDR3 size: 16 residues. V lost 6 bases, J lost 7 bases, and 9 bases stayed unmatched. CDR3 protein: CASRPPGTGANSPLHF. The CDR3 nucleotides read TGTGCCAGCAGGCCCCCCGGGACAGGGGCCAATTCACCCCTCCACTTT.

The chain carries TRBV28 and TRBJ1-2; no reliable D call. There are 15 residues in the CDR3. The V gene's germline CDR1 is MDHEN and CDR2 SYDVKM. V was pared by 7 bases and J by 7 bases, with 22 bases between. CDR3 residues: CASKVGETSLTGYTF. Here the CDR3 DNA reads TGTGCCAGCAAGGTTGGGGAGACGAGTCTGACTGGCTACACCTTC.

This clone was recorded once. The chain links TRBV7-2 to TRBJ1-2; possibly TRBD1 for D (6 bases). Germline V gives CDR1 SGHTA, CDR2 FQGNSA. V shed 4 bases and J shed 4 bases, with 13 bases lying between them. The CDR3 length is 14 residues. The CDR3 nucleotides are TGTGCCAGCAGCTCGTACAGGGTGAGCTATGGCTACACCTTC. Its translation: CASSSYRVSYGYTF.

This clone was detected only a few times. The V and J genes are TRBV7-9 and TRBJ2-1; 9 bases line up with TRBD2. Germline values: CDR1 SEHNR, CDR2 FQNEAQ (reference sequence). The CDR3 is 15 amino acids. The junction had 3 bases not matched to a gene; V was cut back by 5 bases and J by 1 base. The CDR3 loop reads CASSRLAASYNEQFF. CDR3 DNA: TGTGCCAGCAGCCGACTAGCGGCTTCCTACAATGAGCAGTTCTTC.

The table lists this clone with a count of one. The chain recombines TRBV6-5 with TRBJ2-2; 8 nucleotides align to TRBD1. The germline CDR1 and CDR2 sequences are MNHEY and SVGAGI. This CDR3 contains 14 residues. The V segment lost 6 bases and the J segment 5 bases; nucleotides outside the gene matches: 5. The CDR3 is CASRSRTGTGELFF. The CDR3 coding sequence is TGTGCCAGCAGAAGTCGGACAGGGACCGGGGAGCTGTTTTTT.

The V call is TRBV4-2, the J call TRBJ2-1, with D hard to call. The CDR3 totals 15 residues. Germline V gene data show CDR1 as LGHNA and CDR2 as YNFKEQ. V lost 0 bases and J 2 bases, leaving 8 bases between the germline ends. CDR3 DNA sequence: TGTGCCAGCAGCCAAGACGGTGTTACCTACAATGAGCAGTTCTTC. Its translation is CASSQDGVTYNEQFF.

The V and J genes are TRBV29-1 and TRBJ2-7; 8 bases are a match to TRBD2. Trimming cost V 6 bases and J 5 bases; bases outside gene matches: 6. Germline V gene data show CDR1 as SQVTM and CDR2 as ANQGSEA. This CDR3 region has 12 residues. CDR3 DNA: TGCAGCGTCGGGGGGGGGCTCAACGAGCAGTACTTC. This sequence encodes CSVGGGLNEQYF.

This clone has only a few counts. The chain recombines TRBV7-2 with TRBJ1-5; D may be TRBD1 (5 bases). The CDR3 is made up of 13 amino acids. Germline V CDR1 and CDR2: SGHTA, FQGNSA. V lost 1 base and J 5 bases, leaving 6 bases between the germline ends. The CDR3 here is CASSLVQDQPQHF. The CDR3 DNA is TGTGCCAGCAGCTTAGTACAGGATCAGCCCCAGCATTTT.